The present entry profiles one TCR beta chain with its context. Its antigen has not been determined. Base qualities are not recorded, but no much larger clone differs from it by a single base. Including cysteine and phenylalanine, the CDR3 has 14 amino acids. Here the CDR3 DNA is all that survives: 42 bases in frame from base 1. The junction shows trimming of 3 bases on V and 5 bases on J, plus 13 bases between the germline ends. The germline V gene (reference sequence) supplies CDR1 LNHDA and CDR2 SQIVND. These data originate in a study of cytomegalovirus exposure and HLA in healthy donors (dated by TCRdb to the late 2010s). For context, the study as a whole: A later analysis indicated that the 110 or so validation repertoires were generated on the platform also employed for the approximately 700 repertoires of the first cohort. The aim of the study was to test whether cataloging public T cell receptors could identify signatures of past pathogen exposure. A separate validation cohort of 100 to 150 different subjects was used in addition to the 666-subject first cohort. To predict cytomegalovirus infection status, the study brought together high-throughput TCR immunosequencing, statistical association of individual TCRs with disease status, and machine learning.

Library preparation was by the immunoSEQ multiplex PCR assay. For the original study's pipeline: A statistical classification framework was built to diagnose cytomegalovirus status from the catalog of TCR beta chain sequences. In its TCRdb copy, this immuneACCESS table keeps in-frame sequences only and misses some clones. Where compared with another copy, unresolved V genes explain less than half of these, and the others have no known cause. Clone size and the V and J calls come from that table; the DNA yielded D and trimming. Counted in this sample were about 220,000 clones; approximately 83% of them appeared once. The ten top clones hold over 12% of the sample. What the authors observed across the whole study: In vitro tests confirmed that a few of the cytomegalovirus-associated TCR beta chains recognize cytomegalovirus antigens. In both the original and validation cohorts, the classifier was reported to diagnose cytomegalovirus status with high specificity and sensitivity. Subsequent analysis determined that TCRs grouped into clusters in the first cohort also showed a tendency toward co-occurrence across the 90 to 150 validation repertoires, and 90% to 95% of cluster scores exceeded 0. A later analysis had no HLA typing for the validation cohort, so co-occurrence there was scored across all 120 repertoires. While some public TCRs were present in many individuals, most TCR sequences turned up only very rarely across donors. According to the authors, the approach could potentially be generalized to other disease states and immunological phenotypes. The study gave a list of about 150 TCR beta chains associated with cytomegalovirus.

Donors formed part of the validation cohort, which comprised over a hundred subjects and was distinct from the first cohort of several hundred subjects. Here the chain combines TRBV19 and TRBJ1-1, with no confidently assigned D gene. This receptor was identified in a young woman in good health and CMV-seropositive. The material sequenced was PBMCs. The DNA reads TGTGCCAGTAGTATGTACAAAACGGCGACTGAAGCTTTCTTT. Its coded protein is CASSMYKTATEAFF.